The clone carrying this T cell receptor (beta chain) has only a few counts. Its cognate antigen is unknown. A second 7 to 11 cycle PCR used barcoded and J-beta primers. Via MiXCR, TCRdb re-called the 5' RACE reads, giving one row per CDR3 protein. This sample carries roughly 1.9 million distinct CDR3 sequences, roughly two fifths of them seen once, and the ten largest clones take 20% to 25%. These data come from a study of blood T cells in healthy people across ages. Findings and caveats of the study: Diversity estimates from one million T cells were considered underestimates. Comparison with aged donors showed that long-lived donors had more naive CD4+ cells and higher diversity.

The extraction recovered at least 5.5 micrograms of total RNA per sample. This receptor was identified in a human donor in good health. Sequenced input: blood.

For the CDR3, the DNA is TGTGCCACCAGCAGCGATATTTCGGGGTCCTACGAGCAGTACTTC. Protein: CATSSDISGSYEQYF. The V gene is TRBV15, the J gene TRBJ2-4; a possible D gene is TRBD2 (5 bases). The closer fit of TRBJ2-7 to the DNA end suggests the J call may be wrong. The CDR3 is 15 amino acids. Germline V gene sequence: CDR1 LNHNV, CDR2 YYDKDF (reference sequence).